These 10 T cell receptor beta chains were all obtained from the same sample, sequenced in a study of CXCR3-negative and CXCR3-positive naive CD8 T cells. Overall study results and limits: Naive CXCR3-positive cells had TRB CDR3s more hydrophobic than those of CXCR3-negative naive cells.

Their antigen targets remain unknown. Carrying UMI labels, the TRB cDNA libraries were prepared through 5' RACE. TCRdb reprocessed the 5' RACE reads, keeping one entry per CDR3 protein, no DNA. This sample lists around 130,000 distinct CDR3 sequences; its ten largest clones have 0.5% to 0.75%. The specimen was naive CXCR3+ CD8+ T cells from blood. Subset described: CD45RO-CCR7+CD27+CD95- naive CD8+ T cells expressing CXCR3 (TNR3+). The receptors come from a human donor in good health. Some clones in this sample may be carry-over from other donors' samples.

The chain's CDR3 is CASSQDYKNTGELFF. The rearrangement uses TRBV14 and TRBJ2-2. The CDR3 sequence is 15 residues long. Germline values: CDR1 SGHDN, CDR2 FVKESK.

The rearrangement links TRBV28 to TRBJ2-1; TCRdb designates TRBD2, a call that cannot be tested without DNA. Per germline, CDR1 MDHEN and CDR2 SYDVKM. The CDR3 consists of 12 residues. The CDR3 region is CASSLNRAPRFF.

V is TRBV3-1 and J is TRBJ2-5. The germline gives CDR1 LGHDT, CDR2 YNNKEL (reference sequence). The CDR3 has 17 residues. The CDR3 loop reads CASSQDYQSWVGETQYF.

V is TRBV5-1 and J is TRBJ2-1; absent DNA, TCRdb's TRBD1 call cannot be checked. CDR1 and CDR2 from the germline V gene are SGHRS and YFSETQ. The CDR3 extends over 17 amino acids. This chain's CDR3 is CASSRPIDRTWGGEQFF.

The chain recombines TRBV20-1 with TRBJ2-1; no DNA is available, so the TRBD2 call from TCRdb remains unchecked. CDR3 size: 16 residues. In germline, CDR1 is DFQATT, CDR2 SNEGSKA (reference sequence). CDR3 residues: CSARFETSGGYNEQFF.

CDR3 in amino acids: CSARESEGTAYEQYF. This chain joins TRBV20-1 and TRBJ2-7; with no DNA, the TCRdb D assignment of TRBD1 cannot be verified. This CDR3 has 15 residues. The germline V gene has CDR1 DFQATT and CDR2 SNEGSKA (reference sequence).

The J gene is TRBJ2-3, the V gene TRBV29-1; TCRdb outputs TRBD1, but without DNA this stays unchecked. Germline V gene data show CDR1 as SQVTM and CDR2 as ANQGSEA. This CDR3 comprises 14 residues. The CDR3 reads CSVVPGTGADTQYF.

This chain links TRBV29-1 with TRBJ2-2; TCRdb picks TRBD1, but there is no DNA to check that call. Germline loops: CDR1 SQVTM, CDR2 ANQGSEA. This CDR3 contains 14 residues. The CDR3 reads CSAEDGVNTGELFF.

The rearrangement uses TRBV7-9 and TRBJ2-3; TCRdb reports TRBD1, a call that lacks DNA to check it against. Germline CDR1 reads SEHNR; CDR2 reads FQNEAQ (reference sequence). The CDR3 runs 11 residues. CDR3 amino acids: CASAPTDTQYF.

This chain links TRBV20-1 with TRBJ2-7; lacking DNA, the TRBD1 call made by TCRdb goes unchecked. The germline gives CDR1 DFQATT, CDR2 SNEGSKA (reference sequence). The CDR3 is 13 amino acids. CDR3 sequence: CSASRDRSYEQYF.